These T cell receptor beta chains were read from a single sample in a study of blood T cell repertoires in COVID-19. Produced via immunoSEQ multiplex PCR; TCRdb's table is partial and in-frame only. The top ten hold roughly 4.3% of the sample, which has hundreds of thousands of clones, around 89% seen once. The sequenced sample consisted of peripheral blood. These receptors all come from a woman in her 30s with acute or convalescent COVID-19. Each CDR3 is given with its conserved first and last residue. The D gene is left open where the match is weak.

J: TRBJ2-5
D: TRBD1
V: TRBV7-2
DNA: TGTGCCAGCAGCTTGGGACAGGGGCAAGAGACCCAGTACTTC
CDR3: CASSLGQGQETQYF

J: TRBJ1-1
D: NA
V: TRBV4-1
DNA: TGCGCCAGCAGCCAAGAGGGCGGGAGGCGGGCTTTCTTT
CDR3: CASSQEGGRRAFF

J: TRBJ1-2
D: TRBD1
V: TRBV5-6
DNA: TGTGCCAGCAGATCAACTGCCGTAACAGGGGATGGGGGCTACACCTTC
CDR3: CASRSTAVTGDGGYTF

J: TRBJ2-7
D: NA
V: TRBV5-1
DNA: TGCGCCAGCAGCTTGGAGGGGGGGCTTGGGACCTACGAGCAGTACTTC
CDR3: CASSLEGGLGTYEQYF

J: TRBJ1-6
D: TRBD1
V: TRBV19
DNA: TGTGCCAGTAGTCGACAGGGCGGCGATTCACCCCTCCACTTT
CDR3: CASSRQGGDSPLHF

J: TRBJ2-2
D: NA
V: TRBV3-1/TRBV3-2
DNA: TGTGCCAGCAGCCAACGCGGGGAGCTGTTTTTT
CDR3: CASSQRGELFF

J: TRBJ2-3
D: NA
V: TRBV5-4
DNA: TGTGCCAGCTCCGCACTCGGGGTAGATACGCAGTATTTT
CDR3: CASSALGVDTQYF

J: TRBJ2-2
D: NA
V: TRBV4-2
DNA: TGTGCCAGCAGCCCGATGACAGCCACCGGGGAGCTGTTTTTT
CDR3: CASSPMTATGELFF

J: TRBJ2-7
D: NA
V: TRBV10-3
DNA: TGTGCCATCAGCTCCCCGGGGACTTTGAACGAGCAGTACTTC
CDR3: CAISSPGTLNEQYF

J: TRBJ2-3
D: NA
V: TRBV6-5
DNA: TGTGCCAGCAGTTACTTCGCGGGGCGTGCAGATACGCAGTATTTT
CDR3: CASSYFAGRADTQYF

J: TRBJ2-1
D: NA
V: TRBV7-9
DNA: TGTGCCAGCAGCTTAGGGGCGGGGTTCTTGTATGAGCAGTTCTTC
CDR3: CASSLGAGFLYEQFF

J: TRBJ1-5
D: NA
V: TRBV7-2
DNA: TGTGCCAGCAGCTTAGGTGGTTCAGGGTGGCAGCCCCAGCATTTT
CDR3: CASSLGGSGWQPQHF

J: TRBJ1-5
D: TRBD1
V: TRBV12-5
DNA: TGTGCTAGTGGTCAAATCCTGGACAGGGGAAACAATCAGCCCCAGCATTTT
CDR3: CASGQILDRGNNQPQHF

J: TRBJ2-7
D: NA
V: TRBV4-1
DNA: TGCGCCAGCAGCCAAACGACAGGGTGGGGGGACGAGCAGTACTTC
CDR3: CASSQTTGWGDEQYF

J: TRBJ2-1
D: TRBD2
V: TRBV11-2
DNA: TGTGCCAGCATGCGGGGGAATGAGCAGTTCTTC
CDR3: CASMRGNEQFF

J: TRBJ1-5
D: TRBD1
V: TRBV28
DNA: TGTGCCAGCAGCCTGGGACAGTATAGCAATCAGCCCCAGCATTTT
CDR3: CASSLGQYSNQPQHF

J: TRBJ1-1
D: NA
V: TRBV28
DNA: TGTGCCAGCCCGAGCCGTACTGAAGCTTTCTTT
CDR3: CASPSRTEAFF